This T cell receptor beta chain was found in a study of cytomegalovirus exposure and HLA in healthy donors. About the study: T cells numbering around 200 million yielded some 100 million unique TCR beta sequences in an earlier analysis. Points from the study as a whole: In vitro experiments confirmed that a few CMV-associated chains were specific for CMV antigens. Diagnosis of cytomegalovirus status made by the classifier reportedly showed high specificity and sensitivity. Several of the most significant clusters appeared linked to common viral pathogens, based on a later analysis.

A note on this clone: Antigen: not known. Other DNA sequences within the sample encode an identical CDR3.

Primers included in the PCR were 60 Vbeta and 13 Jbeta primers. Sequencing used immunoSEQ multiplex PCR; TCRdb keeps in-frame clones, though not all of them. The sample includes tens of thousands of clones, about 80% of them seen just once. This CDR3 comprises 14 residues. Germline values: CDR1 SGHRS, CDR2 YFSETQ. The V gene lost 4 bases and the J gene lost 1 base, with 11 bases spanning the gap. The chain couples TRBV5-1 to TRBJ1-1; TRBD1 might be the D (6 bases). This clonotype was obtained from a male donor in good health and CMV-seronegative. The sequenced sample consisted of PBMCs. The CDR3 nucleotides read TGCGCCAGCAGCACGGACAGATCGAACACTGAAGCTTTCTTT. Translating it yields CASSTDRSNTEAFF.